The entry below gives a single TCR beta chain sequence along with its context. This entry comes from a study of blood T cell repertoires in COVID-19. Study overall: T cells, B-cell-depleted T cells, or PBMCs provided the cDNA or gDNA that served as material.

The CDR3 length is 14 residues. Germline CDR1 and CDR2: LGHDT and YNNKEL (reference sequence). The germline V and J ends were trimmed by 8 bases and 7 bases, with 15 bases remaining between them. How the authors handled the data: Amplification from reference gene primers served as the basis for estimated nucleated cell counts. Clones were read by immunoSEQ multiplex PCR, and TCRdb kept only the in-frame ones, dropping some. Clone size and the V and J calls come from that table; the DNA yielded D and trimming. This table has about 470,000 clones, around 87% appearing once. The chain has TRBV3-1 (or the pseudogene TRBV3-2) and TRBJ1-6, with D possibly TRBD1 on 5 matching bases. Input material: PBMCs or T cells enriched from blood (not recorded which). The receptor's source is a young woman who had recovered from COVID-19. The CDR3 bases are TGTGCCAGCGGCGGGGGGGTCGGCAATTCACCCCTCCACTTT. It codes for CASGGGVGNSPLHF.